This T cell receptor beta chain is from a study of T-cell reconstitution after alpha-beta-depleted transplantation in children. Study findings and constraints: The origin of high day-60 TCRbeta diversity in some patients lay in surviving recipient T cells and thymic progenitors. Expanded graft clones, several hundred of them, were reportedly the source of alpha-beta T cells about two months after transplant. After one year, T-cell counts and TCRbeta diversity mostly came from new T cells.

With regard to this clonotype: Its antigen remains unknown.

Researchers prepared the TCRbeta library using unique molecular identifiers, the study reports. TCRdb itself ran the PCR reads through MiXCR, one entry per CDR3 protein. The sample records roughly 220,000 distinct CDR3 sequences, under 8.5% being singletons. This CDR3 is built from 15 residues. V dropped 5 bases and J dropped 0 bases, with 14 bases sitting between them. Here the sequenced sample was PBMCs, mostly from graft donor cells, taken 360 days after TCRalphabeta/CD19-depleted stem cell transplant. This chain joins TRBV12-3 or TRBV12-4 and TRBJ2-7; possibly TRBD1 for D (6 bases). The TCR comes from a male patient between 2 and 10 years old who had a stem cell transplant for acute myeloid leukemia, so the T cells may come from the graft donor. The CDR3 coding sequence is TGTGCCAGCAGTATCACCCCACAGGGCTCCTACGAGCAGTACTTC. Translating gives CASSITPQGSYEQYF.